The source of this T cell receptor beta chain is a study of cytomegalovirus exposure and HLA in healthy donors. The study's findings and limits: Through in vitro validation, a few CMV-associated chains were shown to be specific for CMV antigens. Investigators reported approximately 150 TCR beta chains as tied to cytomegalovirus.

The germline CDR1 and CDR2 sequences are LNHDA and SQIVND (reference sequence). Unmatched junction bases numbered 7, after V lost 11 bases and J lost 1 base. The length of the CDR3 is 14 residues. With 60 Vbeta and 13 Jbeta primers, the PCR was carried out. Repertoires were generated with immunoSEQ multiplex PCR, while TCRdb's copy carries only in-frame clones and drops some. The sample consists of just under 250,000 clones, roughly 87% of them appearing once. This clone came up many times. Antigen: not known. Despite likely unrecorded immune exposures, the donors were nominally healthy at the time of sampling.

Sequenced sample: PBMCs. The chain recombines TRBV19 with TRBJ1-1, with 10 bases lining up with TRBD1. The clonotype comes from a woman in her thirties or forties in good health and CMV-seropositive. DNA of the CDR3: TGTGCCGTGGGACAGGGGATTGGGAACACTGAAGCTTTCTTT. It yields the protein CAVGQGIGNTEAFF.